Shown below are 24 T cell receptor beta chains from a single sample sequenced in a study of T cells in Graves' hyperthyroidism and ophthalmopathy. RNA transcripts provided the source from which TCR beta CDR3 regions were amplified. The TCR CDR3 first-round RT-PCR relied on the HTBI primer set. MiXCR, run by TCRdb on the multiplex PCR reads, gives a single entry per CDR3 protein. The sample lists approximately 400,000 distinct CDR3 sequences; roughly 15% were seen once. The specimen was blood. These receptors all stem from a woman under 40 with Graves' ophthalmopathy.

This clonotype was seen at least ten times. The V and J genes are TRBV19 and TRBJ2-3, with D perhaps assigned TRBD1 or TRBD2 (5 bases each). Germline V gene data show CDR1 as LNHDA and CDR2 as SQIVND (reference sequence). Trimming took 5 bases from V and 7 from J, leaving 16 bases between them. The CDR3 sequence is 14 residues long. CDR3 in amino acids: CASSPWETGHTQYF. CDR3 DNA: TGTGCCAGTAGTCCTTGGGAGACGGGGCATACGCAGTATTTT. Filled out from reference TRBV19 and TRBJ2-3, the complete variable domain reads DGGITQSPKYLFRKEGQNVTLSCEQNLNHDAMYWYRQDPGQGLRLIYYSQIVNDFQKGDIAEGYSVSREKKESFPLTVTSAQKNPTAFYLCASSPWETGHTQYFGPGTRLTVL.

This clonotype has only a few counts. The CDR3 bases are TGCAGCGTTGGTCGTCAAACAGGTTACAATGAAAAACTGTTTTTT. Encoded protein: CSVGRQTGYNEKLFF. The chain is built from TRBV29-1 and TRBJ1-4, with a possible D match to TRBD1 (5 bases). CDR3 size: 15 residues. The V gene lost 4 bases and the J gene lost 5 bases, with 17 bases spanning the gap. Germline V CDR1 and CDR2: SQVTM, ANQGSEA.

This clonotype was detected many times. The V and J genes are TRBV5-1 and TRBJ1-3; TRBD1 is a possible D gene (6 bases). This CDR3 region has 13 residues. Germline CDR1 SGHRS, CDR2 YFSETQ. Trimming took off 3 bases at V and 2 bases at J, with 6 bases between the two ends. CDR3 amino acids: CASSWDTGNTIYF. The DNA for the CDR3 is TGCGCCAGCAGCTGGGACACTGGAAACACCATATATTTT.

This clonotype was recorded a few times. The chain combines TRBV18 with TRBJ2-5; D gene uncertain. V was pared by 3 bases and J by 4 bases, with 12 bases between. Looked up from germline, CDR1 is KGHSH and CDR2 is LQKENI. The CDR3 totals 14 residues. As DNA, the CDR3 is TGTGCCAGCTCACCTCTCTCACTACGAGAGACCCAGTACTTC. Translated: CASSPLSLRETQYF.

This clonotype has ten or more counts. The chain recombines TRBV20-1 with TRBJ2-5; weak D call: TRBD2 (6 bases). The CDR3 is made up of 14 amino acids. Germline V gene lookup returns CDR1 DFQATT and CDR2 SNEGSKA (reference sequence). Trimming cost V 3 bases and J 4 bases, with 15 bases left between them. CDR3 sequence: CSARWRGRRETQYF. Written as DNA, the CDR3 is TGCAGTGCTAGGTGGAGGGGCCGAAGAGAGACCCAGTACTTC.

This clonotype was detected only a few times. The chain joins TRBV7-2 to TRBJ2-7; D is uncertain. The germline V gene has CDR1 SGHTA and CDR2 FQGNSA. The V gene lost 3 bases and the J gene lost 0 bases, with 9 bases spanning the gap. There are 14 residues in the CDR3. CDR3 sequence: CASSLSIGSYEQYF. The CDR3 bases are TGTGCCAGCAGCTTGTCGATTGGCTCCTACGAGCAGTACTTC.

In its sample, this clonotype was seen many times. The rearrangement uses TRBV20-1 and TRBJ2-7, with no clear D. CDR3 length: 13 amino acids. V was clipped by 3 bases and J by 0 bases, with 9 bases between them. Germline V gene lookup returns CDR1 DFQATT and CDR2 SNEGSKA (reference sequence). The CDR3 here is CSASRELSYEQYF. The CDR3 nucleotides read TGCAGTGCTAGTCGTGAGCTCTCCTACGAGCAGTACTTC.

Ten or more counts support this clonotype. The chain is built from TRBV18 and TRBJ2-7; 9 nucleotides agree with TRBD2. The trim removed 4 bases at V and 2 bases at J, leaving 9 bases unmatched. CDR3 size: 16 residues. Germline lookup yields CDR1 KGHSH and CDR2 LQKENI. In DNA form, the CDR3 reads TGTGCCAGCTCACACATCTCTAGCGGGGCTACCTACGAGCAGTACTTC. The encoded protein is CASSHISSGATYEQYF.

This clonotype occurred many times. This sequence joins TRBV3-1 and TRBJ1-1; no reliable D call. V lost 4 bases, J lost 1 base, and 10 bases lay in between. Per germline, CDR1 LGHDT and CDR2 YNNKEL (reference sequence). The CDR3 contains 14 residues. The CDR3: CASSPANGNTEAFF. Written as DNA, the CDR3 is TGTGCCAGCAGCCCAGCGAATGGGAACACTGAAGCTTTCTTT.

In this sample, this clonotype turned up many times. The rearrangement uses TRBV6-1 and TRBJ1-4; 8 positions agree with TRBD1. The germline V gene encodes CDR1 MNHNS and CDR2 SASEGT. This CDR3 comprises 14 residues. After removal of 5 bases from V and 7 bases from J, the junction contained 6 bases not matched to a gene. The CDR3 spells CASSIQGVGEKLFF. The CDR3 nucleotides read TGTGCCAGCAGTATACAGGGGGTGGGTGAAAAACTGTTTTTT.

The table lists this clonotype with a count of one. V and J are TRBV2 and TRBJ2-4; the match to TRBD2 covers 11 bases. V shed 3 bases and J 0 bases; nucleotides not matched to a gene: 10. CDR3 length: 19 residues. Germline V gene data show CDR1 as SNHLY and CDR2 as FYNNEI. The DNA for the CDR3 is TGTGCCAGCAGTGATCGTGCTAGCGGGGGGACCCTAGCCAAAAACATTCAGTACTTC. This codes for CASSDRASGGTLAKNIQYF.

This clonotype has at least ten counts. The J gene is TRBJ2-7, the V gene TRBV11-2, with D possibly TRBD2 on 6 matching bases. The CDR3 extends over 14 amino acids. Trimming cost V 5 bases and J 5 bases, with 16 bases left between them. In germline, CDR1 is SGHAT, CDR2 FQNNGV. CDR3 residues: CASSKPGGAHEQYF. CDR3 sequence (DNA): TGTGCCAGCAGCAAGCCTGGCGGGGCTCACGAGCAGTACTTC. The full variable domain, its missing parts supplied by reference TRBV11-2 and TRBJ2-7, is EAGVAQSPRYKIIEKRQSVAFWCNPISGHATLYWYQQILGQGPKLLIQFQNNGVVDDSQLPKDRFSAERLKGVDSTLKIQPAKLEDSAVYLCASSKPGGAHEQYFGPGTRLTVT.

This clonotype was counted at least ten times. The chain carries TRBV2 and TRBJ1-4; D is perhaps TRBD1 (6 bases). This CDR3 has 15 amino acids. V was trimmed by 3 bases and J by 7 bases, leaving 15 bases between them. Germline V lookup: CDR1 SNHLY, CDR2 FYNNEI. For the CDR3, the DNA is TGTGCCAGCAGTGACTTAGACAGGTCTACTGAAAAACTGTTTTTT. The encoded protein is CASSDLDRSTEKLFF.

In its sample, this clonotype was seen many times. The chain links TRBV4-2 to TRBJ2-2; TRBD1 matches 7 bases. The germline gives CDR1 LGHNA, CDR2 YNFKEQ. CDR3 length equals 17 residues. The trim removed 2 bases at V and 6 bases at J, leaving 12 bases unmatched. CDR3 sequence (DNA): TGTGCCAGCAGCCAAAGGACAGGTTATCAGGGCGCCGGGGAGCTGTTTTTT. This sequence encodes CASSQRTGYQGAGELFF.

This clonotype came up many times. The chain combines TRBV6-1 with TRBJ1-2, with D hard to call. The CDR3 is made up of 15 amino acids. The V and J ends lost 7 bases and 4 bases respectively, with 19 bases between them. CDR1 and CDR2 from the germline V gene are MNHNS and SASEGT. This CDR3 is CASTPYPRDVYGYTF. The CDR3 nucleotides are TGTGCCAGCACCCCGTACCCGCGGGATGTCTATGGCTACACCTTC.

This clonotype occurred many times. The CDR3 reads CSARDWGGRNTIYF. For the CDR3, the DNA is TGCAGTGCTAGAGATTGGGGGGGAAGAAACACCATATATTTT. The J gene is TRBJ1-3, the V gene TRBV20-1; TRBD1 is a possible D gene (5 bases). CDR3 length: 14 residues. CDR1 is DFQATT and CDR2 is SNEGSKA in the germline V gene (reference sequence). V was trimmed by 0 bases and J by 5 bases, leaving 11 bases between them.

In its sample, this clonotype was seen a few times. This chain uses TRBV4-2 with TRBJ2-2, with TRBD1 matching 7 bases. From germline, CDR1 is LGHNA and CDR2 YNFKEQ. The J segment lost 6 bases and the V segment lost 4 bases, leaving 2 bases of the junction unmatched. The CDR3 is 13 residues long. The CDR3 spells CASSPQGSGELFF. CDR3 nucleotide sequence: TGTGCCAGCAGCCCACAGGGGTCCGGGGAGCTGTTTTTT.

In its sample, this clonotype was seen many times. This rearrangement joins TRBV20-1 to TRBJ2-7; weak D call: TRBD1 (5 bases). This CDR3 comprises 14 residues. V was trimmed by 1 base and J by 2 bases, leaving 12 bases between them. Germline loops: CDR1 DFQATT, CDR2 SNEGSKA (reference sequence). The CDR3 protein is CSARVPRQTYEQYF. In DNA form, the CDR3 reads TGCAGTGCTAGAGTCCCCCGACAGACCTACGAGCAGTACTTC.

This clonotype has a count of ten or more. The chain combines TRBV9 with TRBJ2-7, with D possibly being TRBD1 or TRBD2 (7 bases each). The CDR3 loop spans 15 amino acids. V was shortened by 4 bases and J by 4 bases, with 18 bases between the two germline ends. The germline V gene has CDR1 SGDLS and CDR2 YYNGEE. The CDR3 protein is CASSPRGTEKYEQYF. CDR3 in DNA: TGTGCCAGCAGCCCGCGGGGGACAGAAAAATACGAGCAGTACTTC. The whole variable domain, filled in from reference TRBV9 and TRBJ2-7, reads DSGVTQTPKHLITATGQRVTLRCSPRSGDLSVYWYQQSLDQGLQFLIQYYNGEERAKGNILERFSAQQFPDLHSELNLSSLELGDSALYFCASSPRGTEKYEQYFGPGTRLTVT.

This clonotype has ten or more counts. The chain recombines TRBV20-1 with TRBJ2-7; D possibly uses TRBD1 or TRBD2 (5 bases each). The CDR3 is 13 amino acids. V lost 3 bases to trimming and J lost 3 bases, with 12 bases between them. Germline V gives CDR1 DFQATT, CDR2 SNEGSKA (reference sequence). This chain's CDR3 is CSASPGPFYEQYF. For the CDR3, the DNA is TGCAGTGCTAGTCCGGGACCATTCTACGAGCAGTACTTC.

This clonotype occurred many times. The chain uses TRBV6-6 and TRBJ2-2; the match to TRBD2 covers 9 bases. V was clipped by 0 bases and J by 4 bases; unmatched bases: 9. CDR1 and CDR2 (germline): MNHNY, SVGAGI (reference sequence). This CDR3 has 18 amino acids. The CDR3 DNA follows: TGTGCCAGCAGTTACTCCACCGGGACTAGCATCGGCACCGGGGAGCTGTTTTTT. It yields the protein CASSYSTGTSIGTGELFF.

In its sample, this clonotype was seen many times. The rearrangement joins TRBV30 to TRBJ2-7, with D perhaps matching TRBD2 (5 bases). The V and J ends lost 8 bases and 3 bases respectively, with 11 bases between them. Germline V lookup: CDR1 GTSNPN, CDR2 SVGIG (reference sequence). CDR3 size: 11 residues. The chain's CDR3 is CAKDSGYEQYF. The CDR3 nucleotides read TGTGCCAAGGACTCGGGCTACGAGCAGTACTTC.

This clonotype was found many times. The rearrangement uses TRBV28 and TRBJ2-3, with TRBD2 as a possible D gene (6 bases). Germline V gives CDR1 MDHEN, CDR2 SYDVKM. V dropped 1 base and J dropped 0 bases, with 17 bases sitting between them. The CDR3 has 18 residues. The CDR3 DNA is TGTGCCAGCAGTTTATATTTAGGCGGGACCAGGAGCACAGATACGCAGTATTTT. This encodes CASSLYLGGTRSTDTQYF.

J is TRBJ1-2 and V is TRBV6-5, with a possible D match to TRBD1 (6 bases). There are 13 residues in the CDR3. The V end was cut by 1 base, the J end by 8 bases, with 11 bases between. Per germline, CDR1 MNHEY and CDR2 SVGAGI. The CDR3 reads CASSYYREIGYTF. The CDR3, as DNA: TGTGCCAGCAGTTACTACAGGGAAATCGGCTACACCTTC.